This record concerns one TCR beta chain sequence. The sample belongs to a study of blood T cell repertoires in COVID-19. Across the study: Material from acute and convalescent COVID-19 was sourced from the United States, Italy and Spain.

As processed by the authors: Cell counts per sample came from amplifying reference gene primers. Sequencing was performed with immunoSEQ multiplex PCR; in TCRdb, only in-frame clones are kept and a portion is missing. D and trimming come from the DNA, and the V and J calls and clone size come from that table. This sample has 100,000 to 150,000 clones, with around 87% found just once. Patients in Seattle were enrolled during active infection, then followed longitudinally. The germline V gene has CDR1 SGHTA and CDR2 FQGNSA. This CDR3 is built from 15 residues. Trimming removed 8 bases from V and 7 bases from J, with 18 bases in between.

V is TRBV7-2 and J is TRBJ1-6, with D tentatively TRBD1 (5 bases). The TCR originated in a woman aged 60-70 years with COVID-19, enrolled during active disease. Sequenced: peripheral blood. CDR3 DNA sequence: TGTGCCAGCGGATGGGGGGAAGTCTACAATTCACCCCTCCACTTT. Protein: CASGWGEVYNSPLHF.